The sequence of this T cell receptor (beta chain) was determined in a study of radiotherapy plus CTLA-4 blockade in lung cancer. Across the study: Objective response was observed in around a sixth of patients, and disease control in around 31%.

V lost 8 bases and J lost 7, with 18 bases in between. The CDR3 length is 14 residues. CDR1 and CDR2 (germline): GTSNPN, SVGIG (reference sequence). Some clones are missing from TCRdb's copy, which holds only in-frame ones; the method was immunoSEQ multiplex PCR. The sample carries some 110,000 clones, just under 80% recorded once. This clone was observed a few times. The sequence was collected from a human donor with non-small cell lung cancer who had a partial response to radiotherapy plus ipilimumab. The rearrangement joins TRBV30 to TRBJ1-6; a weak D match, TRBD1 (5 bases). Sequenced material: peripheral blood, taken from a patient treated with radiotherapy plus ipilimumab. As DNA, the CDR3 is TGTGCCAAGTCAACAGGAGCTGAGAATTCACCCCTCCACTTT. Amino acid sequence: CAKSTGAENSPLHF. Using reference TRBV30 and TRBJ1-6 for the parts outside the CDR3, the full variable domain is SQTIHQWPATLVQPVGSPLSLECTVEGTSNPNLYWYRQAAGRGLQLLFYSVGIGQISSEVPQNLSASRPQDRQFILSSKKLLLSDSGFYLCAKSTGAENSPLHFGNGTRLTVT.